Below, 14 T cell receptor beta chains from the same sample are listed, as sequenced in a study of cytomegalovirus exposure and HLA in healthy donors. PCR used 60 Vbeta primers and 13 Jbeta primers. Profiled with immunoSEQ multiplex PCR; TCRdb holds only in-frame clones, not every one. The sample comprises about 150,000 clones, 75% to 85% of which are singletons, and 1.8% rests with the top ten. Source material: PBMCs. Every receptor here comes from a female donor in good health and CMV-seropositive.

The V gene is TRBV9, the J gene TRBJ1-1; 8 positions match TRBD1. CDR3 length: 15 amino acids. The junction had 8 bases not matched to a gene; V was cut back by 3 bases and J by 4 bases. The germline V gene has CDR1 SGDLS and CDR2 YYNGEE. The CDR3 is CASSATSRGLTEAFF. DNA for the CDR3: TGTGCCAGCAGCGCCACCTCCAGGGGGCTCACTGAAGCTTTCTTT.

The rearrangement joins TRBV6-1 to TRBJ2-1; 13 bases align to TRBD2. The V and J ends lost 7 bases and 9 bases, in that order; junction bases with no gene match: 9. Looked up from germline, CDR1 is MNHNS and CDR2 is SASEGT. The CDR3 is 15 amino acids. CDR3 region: CASIRTSGSRGEQFF. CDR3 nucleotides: TGTGCCAGCATCAGGACTAGCGGGAGTCGGGGTGAGCAGTTCTTC.

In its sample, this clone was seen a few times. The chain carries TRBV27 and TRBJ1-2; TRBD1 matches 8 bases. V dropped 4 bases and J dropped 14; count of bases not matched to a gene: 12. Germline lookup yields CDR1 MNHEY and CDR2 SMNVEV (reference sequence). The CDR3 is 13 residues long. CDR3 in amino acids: CASSSGTGSLRTF. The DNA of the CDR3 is TGTGCCAGCAGTTCCGGGACAGGCTCCCTTCGGACCTTC.

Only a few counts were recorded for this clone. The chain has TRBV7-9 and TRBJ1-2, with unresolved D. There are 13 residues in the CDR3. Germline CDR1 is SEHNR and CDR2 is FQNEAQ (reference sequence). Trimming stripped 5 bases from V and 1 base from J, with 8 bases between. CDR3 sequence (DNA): TGTGCCAGCAGCGGACTCCTTAACTATGGCTACACCTTC. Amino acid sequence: CASSGLLNYGYTF.

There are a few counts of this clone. The CDR3 protein is CSAPVGAEQYF. CDR3 nucleotide sequence: TGCAGTGCCCCTGTGGGGGCCGAGCAGTACTTC. The genes are TRBV20-1 and TRBJ2-7, with D possibly being TRBD1 (6 bases). Trimming left V 6 bases short and J 6 bases short, with 12 bases between. The germline CDR1 and CDR2 sequences are DFQATT and SNEGSKA (reference sequence). This CDR3 region has 11 residues.

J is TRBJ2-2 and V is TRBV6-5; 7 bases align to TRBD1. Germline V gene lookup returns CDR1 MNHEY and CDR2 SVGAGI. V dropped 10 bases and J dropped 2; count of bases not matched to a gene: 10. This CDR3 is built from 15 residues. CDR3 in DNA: TGTGCCACTCACGGACAGGCGACCAACACCGGGGAGCTGTTTTTT. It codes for CATHGQATNTGELFF.

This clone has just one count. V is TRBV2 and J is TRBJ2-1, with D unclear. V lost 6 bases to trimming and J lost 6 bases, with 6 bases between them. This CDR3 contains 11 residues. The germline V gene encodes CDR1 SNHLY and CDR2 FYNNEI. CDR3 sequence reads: CASSQINEQFF. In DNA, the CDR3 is TGTGCCAGCAGCCAAATCAATGAGCAGTTCTTC.

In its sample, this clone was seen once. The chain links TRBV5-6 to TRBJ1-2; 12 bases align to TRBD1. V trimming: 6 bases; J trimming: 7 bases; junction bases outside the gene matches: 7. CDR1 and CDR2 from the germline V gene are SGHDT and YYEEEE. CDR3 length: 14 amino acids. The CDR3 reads CASTPRDRGLGYTF. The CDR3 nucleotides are TGTGCCAGCACCCCACGGGACAGGGGGCTTGGCTACACCTTC.

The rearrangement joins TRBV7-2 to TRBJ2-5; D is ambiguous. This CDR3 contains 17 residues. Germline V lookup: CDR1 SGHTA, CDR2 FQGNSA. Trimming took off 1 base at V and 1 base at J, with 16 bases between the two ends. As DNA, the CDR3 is TGTGCCAGCAGCTTAGGGAGAGGCGCAGCCGTCCAAGAGACCCAGTACTTC. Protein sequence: CASSLGRGAAVQETQYF.

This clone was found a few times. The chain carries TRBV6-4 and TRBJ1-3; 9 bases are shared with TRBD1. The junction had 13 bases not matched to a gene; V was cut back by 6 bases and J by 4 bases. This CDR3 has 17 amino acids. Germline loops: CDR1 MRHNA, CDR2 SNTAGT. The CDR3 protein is CASSVRLQGALGNTIYF. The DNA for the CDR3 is TGTGCCAGCAGCGTACGGCTACAGGGGGCGCTGGGAAACACCATATATTTT.

The CDR3 DNA follows: TGCAGCGTTGAAGTTGGGACAGGGGCAACTTACAATGAGCAGTTCTTC. Protein product: CSVEVGTGATYNEQFF. This sequence joins TRBV29-1 and TRBJ2-1, with 10 bases matching TRBD1. The CDR3 totals 16 residues. The germline V gene encodes CDR1 SQVTM and CDR2 ANQGSEA. With V trimmed by 1 base and J by 4 bases, 7 bases remained unmatched.

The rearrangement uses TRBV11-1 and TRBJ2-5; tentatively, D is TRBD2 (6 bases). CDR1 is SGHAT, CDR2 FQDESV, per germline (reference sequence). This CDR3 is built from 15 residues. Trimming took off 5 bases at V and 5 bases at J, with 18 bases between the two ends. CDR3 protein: CASSAPGTPQETQYF. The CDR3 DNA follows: TGTGCCAGCAGCGCCCCCGGGACTCCCCAGGAGACCCAGTACTTC.

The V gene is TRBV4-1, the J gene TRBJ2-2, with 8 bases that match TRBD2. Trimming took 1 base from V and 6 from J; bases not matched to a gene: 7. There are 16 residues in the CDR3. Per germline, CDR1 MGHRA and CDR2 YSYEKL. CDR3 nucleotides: TGCGCCAGCAGCCAAGGAGCGGGGGTACTTGCCGGGGAGCTGTTTTTT. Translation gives CASSQGAGVLAGELFF.

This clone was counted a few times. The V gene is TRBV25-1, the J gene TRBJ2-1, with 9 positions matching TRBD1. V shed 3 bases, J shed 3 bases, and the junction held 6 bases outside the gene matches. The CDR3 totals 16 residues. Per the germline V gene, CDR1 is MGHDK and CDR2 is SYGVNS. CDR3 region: CASSDGQGRNYNEQFF. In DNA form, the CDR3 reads TGTGCCAGCAGTGACGGACAGGGGCGAAACTACAATGAGCAGTTCTTC.